This T cell receptor (beta chain) is from a study of T-cell memory formation after mild COVID-19. The study, taken as a whole, reports: Clones that contracted from day 15 to 85 had balanced CD4/CD8; later expanders were CD4+ biased. Confirmation was lacking for SARS-CoV-2 specificity of second-wave clones that peaked on day 37.

This clonotype occurred a few times. Antigen unknown. The V gene end was trimmed by 8 bases and the J gene end by 1 base; junction bases not matched to a gene: 3. The CDR3 loop spans 14 amino acids. Using its own MiXCR run on the 5' RACE reads, TCRdb lists one record per CDR3 protein. The repertoire consists of approximately 250,000 distinct CDR3 sequences, with around 17% occurring once and the leading ten covering roughly a fifth. This clonotype originated in a man younger than 30 who had mild COVID-19 (a few samples of this study predate the infection). Cell type and time point are not known. The rearrangement links TRBV12-3 or TRBV12-4 to TRBJ2-1; 9 bases map to TRBD2. Sequencing was performed on PBMCs or a T cell subset sorted from them (not recorded which). The CDR3 DNA is TGTGCCAGCCAGCGGGGGGCGTCCTACAATGAGCAGTTCTTC. It specifies CASQRGASYNEQFF.